The 8 T cell receptor beta chains listed next were all sequenced from one sample in a study of T cells expressing NK-cell markers. TCRdb reprocessed the 5' RACE reads; each CDR3 protein has one entry and no DNA is given. The ten most abundant clones cover roughly 3.4% of a sample with 550,000 or so distinct CDR3 sequences. Sequencing input: blood T cells: a sorted CD56 or NKG2C T cell subset, CD4+ or CD8+ T cells, or bulk PBMC T cells (not recorded which). The receptors originated from a man younger than 35 in good health.

J is TRBJ2-1 and V is TRBV6-1. CDR3 size: 16 residues. CDR1 and CDR2 (germline): MNHNS, SASEGT. CDR3 loop: CASSAAWTKVGNEQFF.

The chain carries TRBV2 and TRBJ2-1; TCRdb's D call of TRBD2 is untestable without DNA. The CDR3 is made up of 18 amino acids. Germline CDR1 is SNHLY and CDR2 is FYNNEI. The CDR3 sequence: CASSEAMASGSLSYEQFF.

The rearrangement links TRBV7-6 to TRBJ2-3. Germline V CDR1 and CDR2: SGHVS, FNYEAQ. The CDR3 spans 15 residues. The CDR3: CASSLVPQSTDTQYF. The full variable domain, in which reference TRBV7-6 and TRBJ2-3 provide the parts outside the CDR3, is GAGVSQSPRYKVTKRGQDVALRCDPISGHVSLYWYRQALGQGPEFLTYFNYEAQQDKSGLPNDRFSAERPEGSISTLTIQRTEQRDSAMYRCASSLVPQSTDTQYFGPGTRLTVL.

This chain uses TRBV4-1 with TRBJ1-1. CDR1 is MGHRA and CDR2 is YSYEKL in the germline V gene. The CDR3 has 15 amino acids. The CDR3 region is CASSQDVGLNTEAFF.

The chain employs TRBV20-1 and TRBJ2-1; TCRdb outputs TRBD2, but without DNA this stays unchecked. This CDR3 spans 15 amino acids. Germline CDR1 DFQATT, CDR2 SNEGSKA (reference sequence). The CDR3 reads CSASPTSGSGNEQFF.

The V gene is TRBV15, the J gene TRBJ2-1. The germline V gene encodes CDR1 LNHNV and CDR2 YYDKDF (reference sequence). The CDR3 is 15 amino acids. The CDR3 sequence: CATSREKWSQNEQFF.

The CDR3 region is CASSADVAVNTEAFF. The chain combines TRBV5-1 with TRBJ1-1. The CDR3 is 15 residues long. The germline V gene has CDR1 SGHRS and CDR2 YFSETQ.

The chain links TRBV6-5 to TRBJ1-1; TCRdb gives TRBD1 as the D gene, but with no DNA this cannot be confirmed. Germline loops: CDR1 MNHEY, CDR2 SVGAGI. The CDR3 consists of 16 residues. The CDR3 spells CASSYRQGFLNTEAFF.